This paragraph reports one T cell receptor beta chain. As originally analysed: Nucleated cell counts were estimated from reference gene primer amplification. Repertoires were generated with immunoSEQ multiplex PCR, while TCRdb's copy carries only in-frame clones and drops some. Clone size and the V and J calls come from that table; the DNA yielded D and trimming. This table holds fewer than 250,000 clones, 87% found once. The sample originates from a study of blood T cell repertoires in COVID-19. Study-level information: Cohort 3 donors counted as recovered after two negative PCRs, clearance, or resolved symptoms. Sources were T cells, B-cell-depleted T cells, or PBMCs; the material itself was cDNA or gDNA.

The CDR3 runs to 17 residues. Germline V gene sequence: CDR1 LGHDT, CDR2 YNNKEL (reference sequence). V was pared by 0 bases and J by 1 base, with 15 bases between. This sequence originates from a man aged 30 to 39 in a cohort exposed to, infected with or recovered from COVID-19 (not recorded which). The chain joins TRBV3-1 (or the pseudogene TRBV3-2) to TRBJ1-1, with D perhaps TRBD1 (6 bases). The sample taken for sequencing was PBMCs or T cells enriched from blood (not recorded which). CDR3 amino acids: CASSQETWGGPNTEAFF. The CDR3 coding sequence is TGTGCCAGCAGCCAAGAGACATGGGGGGGCCCGAACACTGAAGCTTTCTTT.